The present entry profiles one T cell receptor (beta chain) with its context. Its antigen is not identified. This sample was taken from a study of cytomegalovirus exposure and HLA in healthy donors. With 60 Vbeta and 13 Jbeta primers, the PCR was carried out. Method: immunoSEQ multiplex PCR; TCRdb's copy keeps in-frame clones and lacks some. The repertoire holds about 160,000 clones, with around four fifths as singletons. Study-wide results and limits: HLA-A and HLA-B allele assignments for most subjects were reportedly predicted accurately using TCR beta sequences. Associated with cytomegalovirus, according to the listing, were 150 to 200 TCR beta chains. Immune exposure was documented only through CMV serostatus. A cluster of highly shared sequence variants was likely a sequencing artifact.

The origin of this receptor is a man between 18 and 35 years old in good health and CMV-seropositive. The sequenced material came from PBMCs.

CDR3 nucleotide sequence: TGTGCCAGCAGTTTATTTCGCGGGGAGCTGTTTTTT. Encoded protein: CASSLFRGELFF. V usage is TRBV27 and J usage is TRBJ2-2; D gene unclear. Trimming removed 1 base at V and 7 bases at J, with 4 bases between. The CDR3 spans 12 residues. The V gene's germline CDR1 is MNHEY and CDR2 SMNVEV (reference sequence).